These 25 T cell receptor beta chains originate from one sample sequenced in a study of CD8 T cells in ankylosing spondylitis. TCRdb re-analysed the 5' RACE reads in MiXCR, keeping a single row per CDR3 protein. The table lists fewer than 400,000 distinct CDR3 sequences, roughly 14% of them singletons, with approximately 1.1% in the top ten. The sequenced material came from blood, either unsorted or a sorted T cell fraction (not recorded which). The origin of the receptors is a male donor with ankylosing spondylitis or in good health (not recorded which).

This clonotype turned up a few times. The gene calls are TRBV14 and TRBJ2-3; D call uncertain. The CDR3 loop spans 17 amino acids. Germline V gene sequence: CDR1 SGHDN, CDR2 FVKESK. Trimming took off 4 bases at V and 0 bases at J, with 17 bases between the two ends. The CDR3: CASSLRTAVLSTDTQYF. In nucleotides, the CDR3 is TGTGCCAGCAGCCTCAGGACGGCCGTACTTAGCACAGATACGCAGTATTTT.

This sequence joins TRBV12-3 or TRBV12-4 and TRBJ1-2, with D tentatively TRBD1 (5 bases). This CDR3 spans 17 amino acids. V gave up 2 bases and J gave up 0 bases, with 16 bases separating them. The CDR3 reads CASSLFSGGGANYGYTF. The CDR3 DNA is TGTGCCAGCAGTTTATTCAGCGGTGGGGGGGCTAACTATGGCTACACCTTC.

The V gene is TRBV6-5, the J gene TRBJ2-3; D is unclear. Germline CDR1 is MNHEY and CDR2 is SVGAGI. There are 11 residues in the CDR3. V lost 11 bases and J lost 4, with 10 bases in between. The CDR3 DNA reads TGTGCCGCCGCCAAAGCAGATACGCAGTATTTT. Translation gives CAAAKADTQYF.

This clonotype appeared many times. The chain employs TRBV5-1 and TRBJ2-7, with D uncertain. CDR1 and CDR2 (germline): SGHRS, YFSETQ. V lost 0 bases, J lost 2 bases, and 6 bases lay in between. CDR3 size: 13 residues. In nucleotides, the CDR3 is TGCGCCAGCAGCTTGGACCAGACCTACGAGCAGTACTTC. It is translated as CASSLDQTYEQYF.

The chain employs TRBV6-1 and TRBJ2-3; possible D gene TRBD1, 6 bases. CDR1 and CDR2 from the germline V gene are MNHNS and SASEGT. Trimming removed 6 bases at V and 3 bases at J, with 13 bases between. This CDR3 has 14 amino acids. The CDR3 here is CASRIYGQTDTQYF. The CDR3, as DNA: TGTGCCAGCAGAATATATGGACAGACAGATACGCAGTATTTT.

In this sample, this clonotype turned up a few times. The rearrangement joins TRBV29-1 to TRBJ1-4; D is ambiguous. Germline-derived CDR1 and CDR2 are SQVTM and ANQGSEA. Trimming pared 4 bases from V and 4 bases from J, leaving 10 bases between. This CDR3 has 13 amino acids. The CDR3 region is CSVVGRFNEKLFF. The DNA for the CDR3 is TGCAGCGTTGTAGGGCGGTTTAATGAAAAACTGTTTTTT.

This CDR3 reads CAIREDRGLQDEQFF. The CDR3 DNA sequence: TGTGCCATCAGAGAAGACAGGGGTCTTCAGGATGAGCAGTTCTTC. J is TRBJ2-1 and V is TRBV10-3; 8 nucleotides align to TRBD1. CDR1 and CDR2 from the germline V gene are ENHRY and SYGVKD. The V gene end was trimmed by 6 bases and the J gene end by 8 bases; junction bases not matched to a gene: 12. The CDR3 consists of 15 residues.

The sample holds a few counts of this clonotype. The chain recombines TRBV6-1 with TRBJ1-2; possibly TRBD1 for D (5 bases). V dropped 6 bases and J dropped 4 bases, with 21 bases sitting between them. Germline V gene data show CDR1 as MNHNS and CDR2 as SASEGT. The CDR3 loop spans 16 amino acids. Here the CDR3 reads CASSRSVQAAVYGYTF. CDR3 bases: TGTGCCAGCAGCCGATCCGTACAGGCGGCGGTCTATGGCTACACCTTC.

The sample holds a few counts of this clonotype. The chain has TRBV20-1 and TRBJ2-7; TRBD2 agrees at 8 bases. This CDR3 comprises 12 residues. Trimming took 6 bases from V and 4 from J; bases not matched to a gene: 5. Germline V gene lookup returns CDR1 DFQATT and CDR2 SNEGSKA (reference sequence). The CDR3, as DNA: TGCAGTGCAGTGACTAGCGTATACGAGCAGTACTTC. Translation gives CSAVTSVYEQYF.

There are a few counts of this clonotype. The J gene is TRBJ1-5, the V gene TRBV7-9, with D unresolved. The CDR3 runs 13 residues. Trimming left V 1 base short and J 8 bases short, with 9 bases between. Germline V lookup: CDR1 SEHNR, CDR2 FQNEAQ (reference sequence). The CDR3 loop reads CASSLEWSKPQHF. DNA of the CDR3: TGTGCCAGCAGCTTAGAATGGAGTAAGCCCCAGCATTTT.

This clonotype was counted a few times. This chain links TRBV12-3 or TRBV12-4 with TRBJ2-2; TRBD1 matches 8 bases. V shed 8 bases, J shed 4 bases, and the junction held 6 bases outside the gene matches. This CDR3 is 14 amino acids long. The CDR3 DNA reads TGTGCCAGCGGACAGGGTAGAGGCACCGGGGAGCTGTTTTTT. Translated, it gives CASGQGRGTGELFF.

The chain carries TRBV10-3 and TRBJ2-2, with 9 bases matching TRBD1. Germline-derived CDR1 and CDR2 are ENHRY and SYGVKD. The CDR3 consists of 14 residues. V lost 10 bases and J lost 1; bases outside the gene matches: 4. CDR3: CATRQGGNTGELFF. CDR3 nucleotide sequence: TGTGCCACCCGACAGGGGGGGAACACCGGGGAGCTGTTTTTT.

The CDR3 sequence: CAISSVRGATNEKLFF. Written as DNA, the CDR3 is TGTGCCATCAGCTCGGTTAGGGGTGCAACTAATGAAAAACTGTTTTTT. This chain uses TRBV10-3 with TRBJ1-4; D might be TRBD1 (5 bases). Trimming shortened V by 6 bases and J by 0 bases, and 14 bases separated the two germline ends. The CDR3 length is 16 residues. CDR1 is ENHRY, CDR2 SYGVKD, per germline.

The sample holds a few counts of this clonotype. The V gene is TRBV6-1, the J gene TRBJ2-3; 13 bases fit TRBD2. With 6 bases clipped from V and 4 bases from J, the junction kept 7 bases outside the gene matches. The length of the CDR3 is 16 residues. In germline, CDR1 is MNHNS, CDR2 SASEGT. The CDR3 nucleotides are TGTGCCAGCAGCCGACTTGGACTAGCGGGAGCAGATACGCAGTATTTT. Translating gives CASSRLGLAGADTQYF.

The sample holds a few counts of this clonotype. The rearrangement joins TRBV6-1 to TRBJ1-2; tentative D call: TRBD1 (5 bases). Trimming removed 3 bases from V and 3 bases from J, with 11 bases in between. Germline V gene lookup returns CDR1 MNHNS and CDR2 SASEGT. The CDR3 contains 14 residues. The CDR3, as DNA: TGTGCCAGCAGTGAGGGGGAAGGGGACTATGGCTACACCTTC. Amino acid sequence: CASSEGEGDYGYTF.

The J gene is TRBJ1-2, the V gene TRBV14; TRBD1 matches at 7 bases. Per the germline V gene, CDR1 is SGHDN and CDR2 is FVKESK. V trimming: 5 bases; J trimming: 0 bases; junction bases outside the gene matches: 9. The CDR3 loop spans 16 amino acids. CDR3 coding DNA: TGTGCCAGCAGCGCCACCCTGGACAGGCCTAACTATGGCTACACCTTC. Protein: CASSATLDRPNYGYTF.

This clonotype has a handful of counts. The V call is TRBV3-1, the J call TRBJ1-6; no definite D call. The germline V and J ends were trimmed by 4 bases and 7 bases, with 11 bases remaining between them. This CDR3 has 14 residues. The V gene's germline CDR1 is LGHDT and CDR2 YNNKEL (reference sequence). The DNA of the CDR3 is TGTGCCAGCAGCCGAGAGACGGCCAATTCACCCCTCCACTTT. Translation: CASSRETANSPLHF. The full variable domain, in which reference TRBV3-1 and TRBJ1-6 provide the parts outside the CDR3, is DTAVSQTPKYLVTQMGNDKSIKCEQNLGHDTMYWYKQDSKKFLKIMFSYNNKELIINETVPNRFSPKSPDKAHLNLHINSLELGDSAVYFCASSRETANSPLHFGNGTRLTVT.

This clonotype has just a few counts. The CDR3 protein is CASSPRGEKDQPQHF. CDR3 bases: TGTGCCAGCAGTCCGAGAGGGGAGAAGGATCAGCCCCAGCATTTT. J is TRBJ1-5 and V is TRBV12-3 or TRBV12-4; D might be TRBD1 (5 bases). The V gene lost 5 bases and the J gene lost 5 bases, with 16 bases spanning the gap. The CDR3 covers 15 residues.

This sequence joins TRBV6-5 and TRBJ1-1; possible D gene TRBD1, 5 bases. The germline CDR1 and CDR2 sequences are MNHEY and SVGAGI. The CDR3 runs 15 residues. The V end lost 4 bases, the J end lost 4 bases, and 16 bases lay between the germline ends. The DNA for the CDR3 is TGTGCCAGCAGTTCGCCTTCAGGGTTTGGCACTGAAGCTTTCTTT. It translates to CASSSPSGFGTEAFF.

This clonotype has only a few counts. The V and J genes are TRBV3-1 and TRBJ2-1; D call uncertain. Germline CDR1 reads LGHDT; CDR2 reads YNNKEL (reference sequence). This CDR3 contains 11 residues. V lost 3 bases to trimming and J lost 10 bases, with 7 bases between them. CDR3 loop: CASSQLTEQFF. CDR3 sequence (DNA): TGTGCCAGCAGCCAGCTCACCGAGCAGTTCTTC.

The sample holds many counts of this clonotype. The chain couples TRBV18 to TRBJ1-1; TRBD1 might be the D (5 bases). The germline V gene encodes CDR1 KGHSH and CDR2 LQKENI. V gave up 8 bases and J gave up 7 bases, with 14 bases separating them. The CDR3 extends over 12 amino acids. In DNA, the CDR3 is TGTGCCAGCAGTCCCGGGACGAGTGAAGCTTTCTTT. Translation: CASSPGTSEAFF.

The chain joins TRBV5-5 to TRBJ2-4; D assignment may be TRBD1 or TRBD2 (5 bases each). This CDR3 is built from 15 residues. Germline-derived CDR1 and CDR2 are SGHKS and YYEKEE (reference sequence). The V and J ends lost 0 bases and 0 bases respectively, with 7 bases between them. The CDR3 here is CASSLVGVAKNIQYF. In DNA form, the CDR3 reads TGTGCCAGCAGCTTGGTGGGGGTAGCCAAAAACATTCAGTACTTC. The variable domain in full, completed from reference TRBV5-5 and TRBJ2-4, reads DAGVTQSPTHLIKTRGQQVTLRCSPISGHKSVSWYQQVLGQGPQFIFQYYEKEERGRGNFPDRFSARQFPNYSSELNVNALLLGDSALYLCASSLVGVAKNIQYFGAGTRLSVL.

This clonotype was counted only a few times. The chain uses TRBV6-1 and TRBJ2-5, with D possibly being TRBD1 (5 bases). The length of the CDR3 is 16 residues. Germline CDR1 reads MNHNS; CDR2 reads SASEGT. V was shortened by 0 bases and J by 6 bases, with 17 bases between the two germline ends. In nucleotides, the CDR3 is TGTGCCAGCAGTGAAGCGGGTACTCCCCGGACAAAGACCCAGTACTTC. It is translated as CASSEAGTPRTKTQYF.

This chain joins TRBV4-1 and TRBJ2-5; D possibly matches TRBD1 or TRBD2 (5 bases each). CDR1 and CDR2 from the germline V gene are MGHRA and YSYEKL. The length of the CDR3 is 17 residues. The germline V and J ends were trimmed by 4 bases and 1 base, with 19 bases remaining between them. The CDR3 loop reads CASSLRSPGTAQETQYF. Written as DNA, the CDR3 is TGCGCCAGCAGCCTTCGCTCCCCCGGGACGGCCCAAGAGACCCAGTACTTC.

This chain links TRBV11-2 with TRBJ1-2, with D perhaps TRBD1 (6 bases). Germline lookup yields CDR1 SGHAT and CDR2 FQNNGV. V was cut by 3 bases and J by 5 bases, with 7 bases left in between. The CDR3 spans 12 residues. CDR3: CASSFGQYGYTF. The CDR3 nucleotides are TGTGCCAGCAGCTTCGGACAGTATGGCTACACCTTC.